This T cell receptor beta chain comes out of a study of T cells in Graves' hyperthyroidism and ophthalmopathy. Looking at the study overall: The authors collected peripheral blood at initial diagnosis, before any treatment.

The CDR3 runs to 15 residues. Germline CDR1 and CDR2: LNHNV and YYDKDF (reference sequence). Unmatched junction bases numbered 6, after V lost 1 base and J lost 5 bases. Regions amplified from RNA transcripts were the TCR beta CDR3 regions. Primed by the HTBI set, a first-round RT-PCR was run on the TCR CDR3. TCRdb passed the multiplex PCR reads through MiXCR, listing each CDR3 protein once. The sample records 300,000 or so distinct CDR3 sequences, approximately 17% being singletons. Only a few counts were recorded for this clonotype. This chain joins TRBV15 and TRBJ2-5; the match to TRBD1 covers 8 bases. The specimen was blood. The TCR was taken from a man aged 25 to 40 with Graves' hyperthyroidism. In DNA, the CDR3 is TGTGCCACCAGCAGAGGGCAGGGGGCGCCGGAGACCCAGTACTTC. Translated: CATSRGQGAPETQYF.